This TCR beta chain was recorded in a study of blood T cell repertoires in COVID-19. Looking at the study overall: Italy, Spain and the United States were the sources of the convalescent and acute COVID-19 samples. PBMCs, B-cell-depleted T cells, or T cells provided the cDNA or gDNA that made up the material.

With V trimmed by 0 bases and J by 6 bases, 3 bases remained unmatched. The CDR3 has 14 residues. From germline, CDR1 is SGDLS and CDR2 YYNGEE. How the authors handled the data: Reference gene primer amplification gave estimated nucleated cell counts. The repertoire was sequenced with immunoSEQ multiplex PCR; TCRdb's copy has only in-frame clones and lacks some. V and J calls plus clone size are reproduced from that table; the DNA served to infer D and trimming. The profile shows 150,000 to 200,000 clones, about 88% of them singletons. The clonotype originates from a woman older than 75 in a cohort sampled during active or convalescent COVID-19. This chain connects TRBV9 to TRBJ1-2; 9 bases map to TRBD1. The sample was peripheral blood. The CDR3 region is CASSVEQGADGYTF. CDR3 DNA sequence: TGTGCCAGCAGCGTAGAACAGGGGGCGGATGGCTACACCTTC.